The sequence of this T cell receptor beta chain was determined in a study of post-analysis software for immune sequencing data (dated by TCRdb to about 2015). Describing the broader study: Relapsing-remitting, secondary progressive and progressive-relapsing multiple sclerosis were recorded as disease courses, and subtype annotation was lacking for some patients. Patient repertoires were compared against ten to eleven previously published healthy control repertoires from donors aged about 6 to 27 years. A subset of samples was prepared in parallel using single-end sample barcoding, then pooled and co-amplified after Illumina adapter ligation. General conclusions and limits of the study: Normalized Chao1 diversity was significantly lower in multiple sclerosis patients than controls, suggesting substantial peripheral T-cell clonal expansion. Patients showed significantly higher frequencies than controls for a handful of TRBV segments, among them TRBV5-6, TRBV5-1 and TRBV20-1. The control group was slightly older than the multiple sclerosis patient group. Direct clustering with F measure revealed strong co-clustering of samples prepared in the same batch, which led to a batch-effect correction.

Remarks on this clonotype: The antigen this receptor binds is unknown. No qualities accompany the bases; no much larger clone lies one base away.

Library creation used PCR. The sequencer listed for this sample is Illumina HiSeq 2500. To reduce PCR and sequencing biases, unique molecular identifiers were built into the TCR beta cDNA libraries. Some 500,000 cDNA molecules were obtained for every 1 to 10 million input T cells, so each molecule roughly corresponded to one T cell. The patient libraries were prepared and sequenced using the same protocol as the earlier healthy control dataset. Samples belonging to the same batch were prepared together, multiplexed and sequenced on a shared HiSeq lane. The paper's data handling went like this. MIGEC handled the raw barcoded reads, throwing out single-read molecular identifier groups before consensus assembly and CDR3 extraction. Clonotype tables were post-analysed with VDJtools, and diversity was normalized by down-sampling all datasets to the smallest sample size. To correct batch-related cross-sample contamination, repertoire overlap clustering matched CDR3 amino acid sequences but not nucleotide sequences. Clones were called with MiXCR by TCRdb after fastp trimmed the public reads at Q25, and only in-frame beta chains were retained. One record per CDR3 amino acid sequence lists the most common genes and DNA. TCRdb's processing, not the authors' own work, is the source of the V and J calls. The sample has roughly 800,000 distinct CDR3 sequences on record, around 46% of them singletons. The ten largest account for just under 5% of the sample.

To demonstrate the VDJtools post-analysis software, TCR beta repertoires were profiled from the peripheral blood of more than ten young patients with multiple sclerosis. The multiple sclerosis patients were children and adolescents between about 6 and 16 years of age. Here V drops 5 bases and J drops 2 bases, and the junction holds 6 bases not matched to any gene. The CDR3 numbers 14 residues from cysteine through phenylalanine. The DNA shown is the 42-base CDR3, in frame from base 1. The germline V gene (reference sequence) supplies CDR1 DFQATT and CDR2 SNEGSKA. Sequencing input: blood. Recombination joined TRBV20-1 with TRBJ1-1, with TRBD1 matching 9 junction bases. The TCR comes from a girl aged 10 to 17 with multiple sclerosis. Here the CDR3 is given as CSALTGGVNTEAFF. The DNA sequence is as follows: TGCAGTGCTTTGACAGGGGGTGTTAACACTGAAGCTTTCTTT.